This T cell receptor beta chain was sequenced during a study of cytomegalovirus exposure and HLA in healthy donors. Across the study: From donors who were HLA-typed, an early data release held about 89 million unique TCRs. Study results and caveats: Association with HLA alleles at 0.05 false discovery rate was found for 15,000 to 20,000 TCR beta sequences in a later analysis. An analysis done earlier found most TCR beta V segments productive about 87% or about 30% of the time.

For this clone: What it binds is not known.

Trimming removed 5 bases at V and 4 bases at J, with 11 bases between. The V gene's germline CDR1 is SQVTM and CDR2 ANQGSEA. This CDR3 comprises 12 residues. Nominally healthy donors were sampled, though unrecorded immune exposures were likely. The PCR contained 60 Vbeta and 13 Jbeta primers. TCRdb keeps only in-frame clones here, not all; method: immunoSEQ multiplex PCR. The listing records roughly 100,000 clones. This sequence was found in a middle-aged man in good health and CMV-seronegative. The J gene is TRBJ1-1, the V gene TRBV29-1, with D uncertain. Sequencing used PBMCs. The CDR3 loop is CSVTEGGTEAFF. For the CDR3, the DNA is TGCAGCGTTACTGAGGGCGGCACTGAAGCTTTCTTT.